This T cell receptor beta chain is from a study of Ad26.COV2.S vaccination and SARS-CoV-2 variants. Here immunoSEQ multiplex PCR was the method, and the copy in TCRdb shows in-frame clones only, minus some. The data hold around 320,000 clones, with about 85% observed a single time. The CDR3 sequence is 15 residues long. V lost 4 bases and J 4 bases, leaving 13 bases between the germline ends. Germline CDR1 and CDR2: MNHEY and SMNVEV (reference sequence). Treatment defined: some 20 received Ad26.COV2.S at low or high dose, single or two shots; roughly 5 received placebo; per-sample allocation not given. Collection of samples fell on day 63 after the first vaccine or placebo injection.

The starting material was peripheral blood, obtained in a trial of Ad26.COV2.S vaccine versus placebo. The chain has TRBV27 and TRBJ2-2; no clear D gene. This receptor was taken from a person aged 18-65 years who received the Ad26.COV2.S COVID-19 vaccine or a placebo. CDR3 loop: CASSSYDGVTGELFF. For the CDR3, the DNA is TGTGCCAGCAGTTCTTATGATGGGGTCACCGGGGAGCTGTTTTTT.